This T cell receptor (beta chain) stems from a study of blood T cells in healthy people across ages (dated by TCRdb to the mid-2010s). Looking at the study overall: In model experiments, template switching captured about one uniquely barcoded TCR beta cDNA molecule for every two T cells. To track age-related changes in TCR beta repertoire diversity, the study relied on deep sequencing normalized with unique cDNA molecular identifiers. Donors were grouped into four age groups: young (average approximately 15 years), middle-aged (around 39), aged (around 62) and long-lived (about 90). To avoid experimental bias, donors of different ages were randomly spread across the sequencing lanes. For two donors (one aged 18 to 29 and one aged 80 or older), the study analyzed two additional independent replicas of 1 million unique cDNA reads from the same blood draw.

Donors were a few dozen systemically healthy Caucasian individuals from Russia aged roughly 6 to 95 years. Each donor gave ten milliliters of peripheral blood, collected into EDTA-treated Vacutainer tubes. PBMCs were isolated by Ficoll-Paque density-gradient centrifugation, with at least 6 million obtained per sample. Total RNA was extracted from PBMCs with Trizol reagent, with at least 5.5 micrograms obtained per sample. For every donor, an aliquot of PBMCs went through flow cytometry to measure the percentages of naive CD45RAhigh/CD27high T cells. Trimming removed 4 bases from V and 0 bases from J; the gene matches leave 11 bases unexplained. The CDR3 contains 19 residues, cysteine and phenylalanine counted. The sequence is cut down to CDR3 DNA, 57 bases in frame from base 1. CDR1 and CDR2 are read off the germline V gene as MDHEN and SYDVKM. The method behind the library was 5' RACE. The second PCR ran for about 7 to 11 cycles and used a J-beta primer mix along with a sample-barcoded 5' primer. A template-switch 5' adaptor carrying 12 random nucleotides introduced a unique molecular identifier onto each TCR beta cDNA molecule. Each sample yielded at least 2.5 million CDR3-containing paired-end reads. First-strand cDNA was synthesized from all RNA with the Mint cDNA synthesis kit, primed by a TRBC-specific oligonucleotide. Following uracil-DNA glycosylase treatment, all cDNA underwent a first 18-cycle PCR with the universal primers M1SS and BC2_uni_R. The paper's processing steps were these. For normalization, 1 million high-quality reads, each with a distinct molecular identifier, were randomly selected from each sample. Instead of being binned into consensus sequences, reads that shared molecular identifiers were thrown out. MiTCR, set to a Q25 quality threshold and the strictest error-elimination algorithm, was used for CDR3 identification, clonotype clustering and error correction. A nonparametric unseen species model with Euler transformation was used to estimate lower-bound total TCR beta diversity. TCRdb reanalyzed the raw reads on its own, using fastp at Q25 for trimming and MiXCR for clone calling, and kept in-frame beta chains. A single entry per CDR3 protein holds the most common genes and DNA from its merged rows. TCRdb, not the authors, supplied the V and J calls. For this sample the table gives around 2 million distinct CDR3 sequences, of which 35% to 50% were detected only once. The ten largest make up about 23% of the sample.

What the research found in general, with its limitations: There was a strong correlation between observed TCR beta diversity and the percentage of naive T cells measured by flow cytometry. Compared with the aged group, the long-lived group had more naive CD4+ T cells, fewer expanded clones and increased TCR diversity, a pattern suggesting age selection. Because the CMV infection status of the donors was unknown, age-related changes in expanded clonotypes may potentially have been confounded. Total diversity estimates from one million sequenced T cells were considered lower bounds and underestimates. Observed TCR beta diversity per million T cells fell roughly linearly with age, and a significant reduction was already apparent by age about 36. Because profiling used bulk unsorted PBMCs, naive and antigen-experienced compartments could not be compared conclusively.

This clonotype appeared a few times. There is no known antigen for this receptor. No much larger clone exists at a distance of one base, and base qualities are not known. Sequencing used blood. The chain couples TRBV28 to TRBJ2-6; TRBD1 agrees with 8 junctional bases. The clonotype originates from a human donor in good health. For the CDR3, the sequence is CASSSYLGQAFSGANVLTF. The DNA sequence is as follows: TGTGCCAGCAGTTCCTACTTGGGACAGGCGTTCTCTGGGGCCAACGTCCTGACTTTC.